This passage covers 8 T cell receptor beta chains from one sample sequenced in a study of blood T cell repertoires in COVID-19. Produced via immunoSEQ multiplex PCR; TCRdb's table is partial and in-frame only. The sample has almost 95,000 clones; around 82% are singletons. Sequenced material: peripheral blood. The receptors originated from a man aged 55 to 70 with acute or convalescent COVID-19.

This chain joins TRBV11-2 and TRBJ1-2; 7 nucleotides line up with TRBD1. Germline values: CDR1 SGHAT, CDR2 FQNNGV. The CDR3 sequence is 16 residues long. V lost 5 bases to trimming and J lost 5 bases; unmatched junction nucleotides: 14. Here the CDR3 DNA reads TGTGCCAGCAGCCCCAGGACAGGCAGGACAGAGTATGGCTACACCTTC. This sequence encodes CASSPRTGRTEYGYTF.

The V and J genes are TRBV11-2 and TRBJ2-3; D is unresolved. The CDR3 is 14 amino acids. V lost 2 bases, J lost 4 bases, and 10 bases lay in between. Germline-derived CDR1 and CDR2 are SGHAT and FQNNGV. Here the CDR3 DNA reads TGTGCCAGCAGCTTATATCTGGGCTCAGATACGCAGTATTTT. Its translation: CASSLYLGSDTQYF.

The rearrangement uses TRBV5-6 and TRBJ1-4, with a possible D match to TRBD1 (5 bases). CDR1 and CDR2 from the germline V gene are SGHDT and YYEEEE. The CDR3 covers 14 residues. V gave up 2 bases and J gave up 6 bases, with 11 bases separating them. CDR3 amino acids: CASSFRVKDEKLFF. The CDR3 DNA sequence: TGTGCCAGCAGCTTCAGGGTAAAGGATGAAAAACTGTTTTTT.

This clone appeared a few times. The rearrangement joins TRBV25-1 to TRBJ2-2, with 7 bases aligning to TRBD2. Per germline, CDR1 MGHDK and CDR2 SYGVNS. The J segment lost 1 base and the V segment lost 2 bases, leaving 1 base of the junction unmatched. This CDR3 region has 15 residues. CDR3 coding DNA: TGTGCCAGCAGTGAAACGGGGGGGAACACCGGGGAGCTGTTTTTT. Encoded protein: CASSETGGNTGELFF.

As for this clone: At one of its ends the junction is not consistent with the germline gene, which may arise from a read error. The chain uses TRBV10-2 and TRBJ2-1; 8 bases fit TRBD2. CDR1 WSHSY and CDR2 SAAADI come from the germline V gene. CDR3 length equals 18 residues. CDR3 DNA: TGCGCCAGCATTGAGTATTGGCGGGGGGCGAGCTCCTACAATGAGCAGTTCTTC. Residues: CASIEYWRGASSYNEQFF.

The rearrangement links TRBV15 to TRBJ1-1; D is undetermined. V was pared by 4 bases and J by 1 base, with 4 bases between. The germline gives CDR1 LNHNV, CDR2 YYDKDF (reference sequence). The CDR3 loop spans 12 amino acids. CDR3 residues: CATSTRNTEAFF. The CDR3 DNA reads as TGTGCCACCAGCACCCGGAACACTGAAGCTTTCTTT.

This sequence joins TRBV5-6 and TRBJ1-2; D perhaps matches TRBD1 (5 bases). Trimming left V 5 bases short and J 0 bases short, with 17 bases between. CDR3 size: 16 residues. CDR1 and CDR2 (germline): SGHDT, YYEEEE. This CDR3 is CASSLTQGSTNYGYTF. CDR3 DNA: TGTGCCAGCAGTCTGACCCAGGGCTCCACTAACTATGGCTACACCTTC.

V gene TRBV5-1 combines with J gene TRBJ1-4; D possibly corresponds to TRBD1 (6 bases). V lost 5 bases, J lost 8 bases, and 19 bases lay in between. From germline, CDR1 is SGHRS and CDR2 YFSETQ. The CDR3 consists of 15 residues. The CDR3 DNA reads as TGCGCCAGCAGTCTTCAGGGGCGCCATGGGGAAAAACTGTTTTTT. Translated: CASSLQGRHGEKLFF.